The clone carrying this T cell receptor (beta chain) was counted once. How the authors handled the data: By means of reference gene primer amplification, nucleated cell counts were estimated. Libraries were prepared by immunoSEQ multiplex PCR; TCRdb keeps only in-frame clonotypes and omits some of them. V, J and clone size derive from that table, while D and trimming were established from the DNA sequence. In the table there are 52,000 or so clones, about 83% of which are singletons. This record belongs to a study of blood T cell repertoires in COVID-19. Across the whole study: COVID-19 samples from acute and convalescent phases originated in the United States, Italy and Spain. Sample material is recorded as cDNA or gDNA derived from T cells, B-cell-depleted T cells, or PBMCs.

V lost 6 bases, J lost 1 base, and 12 bases stayed unmatched. Looked up from germline, CDR1 is SNHLY and CDR2 is FYNNEI. The CDR3 extends over 17 amino acids. The specimen was peripheral blood. The chain is built from TRBV2 and TRBJ2-1; 7 bases match TRBD2. This sequence originates from a middle-aged man with acute or convalescent COVID-19. The CDR3 DNA reads TGTGCCAGCAGATACGGGTCCCCGGGACTATCCTACAATGAGCAGTTCTTC. This sequence encodes CASRYGSPGLSYNEQFF. The full variable domain, completed using reference TRBV2 and TRBJ2-1, is EPEVTQTPSHQVTQMGQEVILRCVPISNHLYFYWYRQILGQKVEFLVSFYNNEISEKSEIFDDQFSVERPDGSNFTLKIRSTKLEDSAMYFCASRYGSPGLSYNEQFFGPGTRLTVL.